This T cell receptor (beta chain) emerged from a study of Graves' ophthalmopathy and Graves' hyperthyroidism. Study-wide findings and caveats: Blood also carried most expanded thyroid clonotypes exceeding 0.001 frequency.

V lost 3 bases, J lost 9 bases, and 15 bases lay in between. CDR1 and CDR2 from the germline V gene are SGHRS and YFSETQ. The CDR3 is made up of 13 amino acids. This clonotype was seen repeatedly, ten times or more. The antigen is not known. TCR beta CDR3 amplification used RNA transcripts. In the first round, RT-PCR was carried out with HTBI primers, and a multiplex PCR formed the second round. One entry per CDR3 protein, called by TCRdb with MiXCR from the multiplex PCR reads. The sample yields more than 150,000 distinct CDR3 sequences, 37% seen once. The J gene is TRBJ1-1, the V gene TRBV5-1; no clear D gene. Sequences were obtained from peripheral blood. The sequence was obtained from a woman aged 40 to 50 with Graves' ophthalmopathy. CDR3 coding DNA: TGCGCCAGCAGCTCCGCGGCCAGGCAACAAGCTTTCTTT. It encodes CASSSAARQQAFF.